This TCR beta chain was recorded in a study of regulatory T cells in long-lasting Graves disease. The overall study: Graves' patients, diagnosed recently, had received antithyroid drugs under 3 months.

Construction of the TCR beta libraries employed iRepertoire HTBI primers in conjunction with Arm-PCR of CDR3 regions. TCRdb reprocessed the multiplex PCR reads with MiXCR, giving one entry per CDR3 protein. The sample shows around 480,000 distinct CDR3 sequences, roughly 16% of them seen only once. This clonotype was observed many times. Its antigen is as yet unknown. The study's findings and limits: Persistent disease exhibited a predilection for TRBV28, TRBJ1-2 and TRBJ2-5. The analysis examined peripheral blood only and excluded thyroid tissue.

As for time point: newly diagnosed GD, antithyroid drugs for less than 3 months. The TCR library was made from RNA that had been extracted from PBMCs in TRIzol. The authors diagnosed Graves' disease using American Thyroid Association guidelines. Germline lookup yields CDR1 SEHNR and CDR2 FQNEAQ (reference sequence). The V end was cut by 4 bases, the J end by 4 bases, with 11 bases between. The CDR3 extends over 13 amino acids. These data were also filed under a second study, of T cells in Graves' hyperthyroidism and ophthalmopathy.

The receptor's source is a man aged 35 to 55 with Graves disease. Material: peripheral blood mononuclear cells (PBMCs), obtained at new diagnosis, from a patient treated with antithyroid drugs. The chain carries TRBV7-9 and TRBJ2-7; D unclear. The CDR3 here is CASSSRSWYEQYF. In DNA, the CDR3 is TGTGCCAGCAGCTCACGGTCGTGGTACGAGCAGTACTTC.